This TCR beta chain was identified in a study of identical twins. Study-level results: There is a chance that invariant MAIT and iNKT cells partially muddied zero-insertion analyses. Out-of-frame beta sequences exhibited a weaker degree of excess twin sharing. While abundant cord blood beta clonotypes carried fewer insertions, memory repertoires showed no such pattern.

With V trimmed by 7 bases and J by 3 bases, 3 bases remained unmatched. This CDR3 has 13 amino acids. Germline V gene data show CDR1 as MNHEY and CDR2 as SMNVEV (reference sequence). This clonotype has a handful of counts. Its matching antigen is unknown. It was template switching that added a universal primer site, and there were unique molecular identifiers on the cDNA. One entry per CDR3 protein, called by TCRdb with MiXCR from the 5' RACE reads. The sample has roughly 690,000 distinct CDR3 sequences, around 5.7% seen once. The TCR comes from a man between 18 and 35 years old in good health. Input material: naive T cells sorted from blood. The chain uses TRBV27 and TRBJ1-3; 7 positions match TRBD1. The CDR3 loop is CASKTGNGNTIYF. In DNA form, the CDR3 reads TGTGCCAGCAAGACAGGGAATGGAAACACCATATATTTT.